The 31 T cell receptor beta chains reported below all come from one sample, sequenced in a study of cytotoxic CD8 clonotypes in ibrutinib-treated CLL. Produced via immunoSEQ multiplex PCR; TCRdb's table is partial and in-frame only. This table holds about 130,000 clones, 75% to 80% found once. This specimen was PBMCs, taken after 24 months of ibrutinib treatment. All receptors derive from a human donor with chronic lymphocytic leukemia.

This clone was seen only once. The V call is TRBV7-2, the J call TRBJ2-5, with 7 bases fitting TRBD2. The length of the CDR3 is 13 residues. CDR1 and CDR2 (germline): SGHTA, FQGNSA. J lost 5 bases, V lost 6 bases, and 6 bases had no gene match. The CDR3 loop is CASRAGAGETQYF. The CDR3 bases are TGTGCCAGCAGGGCGGGAGCGGGGGAGACCCAGTACTTC.

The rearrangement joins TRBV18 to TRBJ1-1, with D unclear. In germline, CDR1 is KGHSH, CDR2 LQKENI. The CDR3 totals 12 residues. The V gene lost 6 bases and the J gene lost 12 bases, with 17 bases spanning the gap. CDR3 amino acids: CASSLGPSLTFF. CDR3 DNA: TGTGCCAGCTCCCTTGGGCCCTCCCTTACTTTCTTT.

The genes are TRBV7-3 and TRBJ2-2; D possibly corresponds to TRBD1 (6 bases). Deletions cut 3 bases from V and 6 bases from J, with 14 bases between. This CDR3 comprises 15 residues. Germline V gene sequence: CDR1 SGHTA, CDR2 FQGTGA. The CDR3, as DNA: TGTGCCAGCAGCTTGGCCCAGCAGGGGTCCGGGGAGCTGTTTTTT. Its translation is CASSLAQQGSGELFF. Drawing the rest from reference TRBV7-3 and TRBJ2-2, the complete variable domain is GAGVSQTPSNKVTEKGKYVELRCDPISGHTALYWYRQSLGQGPEFLIYFQGTGAADDSGLPNDRFFAVRPEGSVSTLKIQRTERGDSAVYLCASSLAQQGSGELFFGEGSRLTVL.

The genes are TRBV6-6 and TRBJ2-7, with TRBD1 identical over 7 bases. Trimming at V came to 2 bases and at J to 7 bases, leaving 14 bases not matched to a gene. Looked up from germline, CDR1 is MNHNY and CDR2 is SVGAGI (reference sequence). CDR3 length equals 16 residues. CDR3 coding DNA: TGTGCCAGCAGTTACCCTAAGGGACAGATCCCCGGGGAGCAGTACTTC. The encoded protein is CASSYPKGQIPGEQYF.

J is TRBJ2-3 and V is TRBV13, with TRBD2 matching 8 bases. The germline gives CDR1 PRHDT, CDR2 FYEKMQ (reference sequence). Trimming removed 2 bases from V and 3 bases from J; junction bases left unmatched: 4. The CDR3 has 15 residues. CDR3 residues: CASSLSGSGTDTQYF. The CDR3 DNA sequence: TGTGCCAGCAGCTTAAGCGGGAGCGGAACAGATACGCAGTATTTT.

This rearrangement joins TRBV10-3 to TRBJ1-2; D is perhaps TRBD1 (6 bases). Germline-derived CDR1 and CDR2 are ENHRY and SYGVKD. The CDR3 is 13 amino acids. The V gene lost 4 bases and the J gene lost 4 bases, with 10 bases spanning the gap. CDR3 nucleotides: TGTGCCATCAGTGCGGACAGTCTCTATGGCTACACCTTC. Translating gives CAISADSLYGYTF.

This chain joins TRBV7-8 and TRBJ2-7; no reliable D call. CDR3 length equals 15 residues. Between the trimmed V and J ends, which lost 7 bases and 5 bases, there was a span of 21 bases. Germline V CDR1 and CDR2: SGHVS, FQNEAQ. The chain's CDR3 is CASTLPAARSDEQYF. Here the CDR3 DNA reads TGTGCCAGCACCCTCCCGGCGGCGAGAAGCGACGAGCAGTACTTC.

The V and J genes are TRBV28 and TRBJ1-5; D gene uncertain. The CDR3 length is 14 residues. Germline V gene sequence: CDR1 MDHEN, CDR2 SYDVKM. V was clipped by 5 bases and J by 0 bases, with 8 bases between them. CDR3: CASSGVNSNQPQHF. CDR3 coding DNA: TGTGCCAGCAGTGGGGTAAATAGCAATCAGCCCCAGCATTTT.

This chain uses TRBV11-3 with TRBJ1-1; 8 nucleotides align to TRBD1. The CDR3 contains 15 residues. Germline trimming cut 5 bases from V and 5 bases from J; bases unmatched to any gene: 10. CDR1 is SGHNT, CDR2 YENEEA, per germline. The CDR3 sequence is CASSPGQGGGTEAFF. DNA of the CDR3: TGTGCCAGCAGCCCCGGACAGGGCGGGGGTACTGAAGCTTTCTTT. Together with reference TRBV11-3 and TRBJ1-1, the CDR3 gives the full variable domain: EAGVVQSPRYKIIEKKQPVAFWCNPISGHNTLYWYLQNLGQGPELLIRYENEEAVDDSQLPKDRFSAERLKGVDSTLKIQPAELGDSAVYLCASSPGQGGGTEAFFGQGTRLTVV.

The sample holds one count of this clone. The CDR3 bases are TGTGCCAGCAGTTACGGGGACAGGGTGGGTGAAAAACTGTTTTTT. Residues: CASSYGDRVGEKLFF. The chain has TRBV6-6 and TRBJ1-4; 9 nucleotides line up with TRBD1. Germline loops: CDR1 MNHNY, CDR2 SVGAGI (reference sequence). CDR3 size: 15 residues. V lost 2 bases, J lost 7 bases, and 5 bases stayed unmatched.

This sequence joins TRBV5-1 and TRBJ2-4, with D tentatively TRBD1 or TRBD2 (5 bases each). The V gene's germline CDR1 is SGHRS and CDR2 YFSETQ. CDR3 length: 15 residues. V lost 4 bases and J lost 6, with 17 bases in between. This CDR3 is CASSPNRDEANIQYF. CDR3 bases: TGCGCCAGCAGCCCCAACCGGGACGAAGCAAACATTCAGTACTTC.

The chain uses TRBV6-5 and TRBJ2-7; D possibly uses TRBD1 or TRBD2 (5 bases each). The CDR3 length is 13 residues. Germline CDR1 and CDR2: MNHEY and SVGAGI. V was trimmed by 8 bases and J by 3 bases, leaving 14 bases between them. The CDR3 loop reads CASAGTNLYEQYF. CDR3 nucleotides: TGTGCCAGCGCCGGGACGAACCTCTACGAGCAGTACTTC.

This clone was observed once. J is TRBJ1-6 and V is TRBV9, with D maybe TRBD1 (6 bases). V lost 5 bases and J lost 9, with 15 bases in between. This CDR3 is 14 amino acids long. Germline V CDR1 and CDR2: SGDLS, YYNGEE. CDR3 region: CASRSGQGFSPLHF. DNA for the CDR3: TGTGCCAGCAGGTCGGGGCAGGGGTTTTCACCCCTCCACTTT.

CDR3 nucleotide sequence: TGTGCCATCACCCGGGACGAGGACAATGAGCAGTTCTTC. Its translation is CAITRDEDNEQFF. This rearrangement joins TRBV10-3 to TRBJ2-1; perhaps D is TRBD1 or TRBD2 (5 bases each). The CDR3 sequence is 13 residues long. Looked up from germline, CDR1 is ENHRY and CDR2 is SYGVKD. Trimming took 7 bases from V and 5 from J, leaving 12 bases between them.

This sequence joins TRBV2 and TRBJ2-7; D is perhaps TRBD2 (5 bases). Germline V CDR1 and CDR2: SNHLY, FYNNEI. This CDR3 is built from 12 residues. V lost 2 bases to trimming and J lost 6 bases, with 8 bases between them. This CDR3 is CASSESGFEQYF. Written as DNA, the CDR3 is TGTGCCAGCAGTGAATCGGGGTTCGAGCAGTACTTC.

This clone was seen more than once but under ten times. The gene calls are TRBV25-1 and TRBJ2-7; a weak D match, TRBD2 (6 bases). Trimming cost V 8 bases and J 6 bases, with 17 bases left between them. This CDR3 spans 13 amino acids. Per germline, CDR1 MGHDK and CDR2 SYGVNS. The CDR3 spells CASRGMGLGEQYF. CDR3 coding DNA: TGTGCCAGCCGCGGGATGGGGCTGGGCGAGCAGTACTTC.

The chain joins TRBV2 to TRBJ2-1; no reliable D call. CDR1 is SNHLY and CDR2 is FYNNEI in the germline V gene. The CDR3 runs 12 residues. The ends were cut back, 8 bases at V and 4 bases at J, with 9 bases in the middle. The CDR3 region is CASGSLYNEQFF. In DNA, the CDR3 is TGTGCCAGCGGTAGCCTTTACAATGAGCAGTTCTTC.

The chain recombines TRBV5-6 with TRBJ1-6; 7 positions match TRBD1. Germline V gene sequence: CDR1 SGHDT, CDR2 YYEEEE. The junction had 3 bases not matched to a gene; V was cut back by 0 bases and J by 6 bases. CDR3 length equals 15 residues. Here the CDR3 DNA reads TGTGCCAGCAGCTTGGCCCGGACAGGTAATTCACCCCTCCACTTT. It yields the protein CASSLARTGNSPLHF.

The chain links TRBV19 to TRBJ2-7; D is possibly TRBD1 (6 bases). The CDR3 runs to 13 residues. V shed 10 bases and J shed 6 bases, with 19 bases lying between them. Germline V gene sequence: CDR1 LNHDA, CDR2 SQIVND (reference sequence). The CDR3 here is CATAWTADGEQYF. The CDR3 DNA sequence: TGTGCCACTGCCTGGACAGCAGACGGCGAGCAGTACTTC. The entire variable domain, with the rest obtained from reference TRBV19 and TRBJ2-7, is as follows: DGGITQSPKYLFRKEGQNVTLSCEQNLNHDAMYWYRQDPGQGLRLIYYSQIVNDFQKGDIAEGYSVSREKKESFPLTVTSAQKNPTAFYLCATAWTADGEQYFGPGTRLTVT.

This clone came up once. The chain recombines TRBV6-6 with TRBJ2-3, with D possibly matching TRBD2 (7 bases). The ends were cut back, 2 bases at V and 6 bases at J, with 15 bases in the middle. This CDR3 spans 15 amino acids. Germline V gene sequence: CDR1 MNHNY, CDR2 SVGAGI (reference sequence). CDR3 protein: CASSYPRGPGDTQYF. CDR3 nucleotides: TGTGCCAGCAGTTACCCGCGGGGGCCGGGGGATACGCAGTATTTT.

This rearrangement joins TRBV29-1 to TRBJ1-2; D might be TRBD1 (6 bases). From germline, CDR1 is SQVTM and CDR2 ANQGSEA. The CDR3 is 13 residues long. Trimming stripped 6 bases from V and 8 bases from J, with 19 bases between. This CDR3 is CSVGVRQDLGYTF. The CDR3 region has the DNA TGCAGCGTCGGGGTGAGACAGGACCTAGGCTACACCTTC.

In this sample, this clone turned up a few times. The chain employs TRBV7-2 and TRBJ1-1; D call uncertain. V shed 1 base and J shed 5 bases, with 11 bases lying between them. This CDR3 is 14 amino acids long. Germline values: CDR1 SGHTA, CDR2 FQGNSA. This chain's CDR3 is CASSLVAGDTEAFF. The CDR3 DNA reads TGTGCCAGCAGCTTAGTGGCCGGGGATACTGAAGCTTTCTTT. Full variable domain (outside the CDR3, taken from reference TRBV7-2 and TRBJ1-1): GAGVSQSPSNKVTEKGKDVELRCDPISGHTALYWYRQSLGQGLEFLIYFQGNSAPDKSGLPSDRFSAERTGGSVSTLTIQRTQQEDSAVYLCASSLVAGDTEAFFGQGTRLTVV.

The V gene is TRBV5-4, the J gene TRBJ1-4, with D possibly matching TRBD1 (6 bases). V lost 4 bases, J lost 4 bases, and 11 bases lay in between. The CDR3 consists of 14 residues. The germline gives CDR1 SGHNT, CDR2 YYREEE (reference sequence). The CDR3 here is CASSPGQLNEKLFF. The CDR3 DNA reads TGTGCCAGCAGCCCCGGACAGCTTAATGAAAAACTGTTTTTT.

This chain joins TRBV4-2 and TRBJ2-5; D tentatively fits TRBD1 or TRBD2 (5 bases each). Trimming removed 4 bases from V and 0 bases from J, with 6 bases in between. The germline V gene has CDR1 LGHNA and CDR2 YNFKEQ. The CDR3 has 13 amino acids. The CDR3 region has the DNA TGTGCCAGCAGCCGGGACCACCAAGAGACCCAGTACTTC. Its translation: CASSRDHQETQYF.

The CDR3 coding sequence is TGTGCCAGCAGTTATTCAATCCCGGGGACTGAAGCTTTCTTT. Protein product: CASSYSIPGTEAFF. The chain has TRBV6-6 and TRBJ1-1; no clear D. Looked up from germline, CDR1 is MNHNY and CDR2 is SVGAGI (reference sequence). The CDR3 is made up of 14 amino acids. The ends were cut back, 3 bases at V and 5 bases at J, with 13 bases in the middle.

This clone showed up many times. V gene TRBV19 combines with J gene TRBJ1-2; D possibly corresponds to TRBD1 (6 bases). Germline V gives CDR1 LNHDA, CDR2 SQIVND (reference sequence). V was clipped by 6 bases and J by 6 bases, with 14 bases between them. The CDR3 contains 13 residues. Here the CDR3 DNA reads TGTGCCAGTAGAAGGCCTGCAGGGGATGGCTACACCTTC. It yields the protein CASRRPAGDGYTF.

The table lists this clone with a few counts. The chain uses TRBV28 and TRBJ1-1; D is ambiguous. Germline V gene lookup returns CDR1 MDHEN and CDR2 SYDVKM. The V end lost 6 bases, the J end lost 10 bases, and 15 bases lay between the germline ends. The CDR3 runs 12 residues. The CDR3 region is CASSPIARGAFF. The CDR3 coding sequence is TGTGCCAGCAGCCCGATTGCGCGGGGAGCTTTCTTT.

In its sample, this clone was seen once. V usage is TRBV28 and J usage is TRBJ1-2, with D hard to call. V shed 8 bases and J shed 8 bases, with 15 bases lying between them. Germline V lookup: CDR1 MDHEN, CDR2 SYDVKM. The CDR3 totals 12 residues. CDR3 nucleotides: TGTGCCAGCCTAACGGGCCGAGGGGGCTACACCTTC. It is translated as CASLTGRGGYTF.

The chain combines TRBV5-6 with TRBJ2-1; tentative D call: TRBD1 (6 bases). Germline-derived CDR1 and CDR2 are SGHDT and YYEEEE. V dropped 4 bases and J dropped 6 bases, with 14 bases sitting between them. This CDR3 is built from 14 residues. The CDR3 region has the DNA TGTGCCAGCAGCCCCCGGGACATCGGCAATGAGCAGTTCTTC. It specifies CASSPRDIGNEQFF.

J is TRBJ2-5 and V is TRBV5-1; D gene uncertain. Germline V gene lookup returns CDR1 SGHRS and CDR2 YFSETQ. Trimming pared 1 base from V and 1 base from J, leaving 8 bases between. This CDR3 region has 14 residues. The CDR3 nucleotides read TGCGCCAGCAGCTTGCCCGGTGTCCAAGAGACCCAGTACTTC. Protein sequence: CASSLPGVQETQYF.

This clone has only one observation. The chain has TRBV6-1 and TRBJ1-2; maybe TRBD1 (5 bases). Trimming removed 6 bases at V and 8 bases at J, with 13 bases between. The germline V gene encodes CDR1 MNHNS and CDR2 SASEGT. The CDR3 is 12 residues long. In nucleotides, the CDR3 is TGTGCCAGCAGGCCCAGGGTATTAGGCTACACCTTC. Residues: CASRPRVLGYTF.